This TCR beta chain was retrieved from a study of beta chain features in type 1 diabetes. Study-wide points: Insertions at VDJ junctions were less frequent in type 1 diabetes patients. These patients also deleted more nucleotides at the same junctions.

CD4+ naive, central memory, regulatory and stem cell-like memory subsets were isolated by sorting on CD45RO/CCR7/CD25/CD127/CD95/CD27. This clone was seen only a few times. Antigen: not known. Isolated RNA was reverse transcribed in full, so expressed TCRB transcripts were sequenced. The repertoire was sequenced with immunoSEQ multiplex PCR; TCRdb's copy has only in-frame clones and lacks some. The data show 970,000 or so clones, about a sixth seen once. The CDR3 runs to 14 residues. Trimming cost V 10 bases and J 3 bases, with 19 bases left between them. Germline-derived CDR1 and CDR2 are ENHRY and SYGVKD.

Sequencing was done on a sample of naive CD4+ T cells from blood. This sequence originates from a woman aged 18-35 years in good health. The rearrangement links TRBV10-3 to TRBJ2-7, with a possible D match to TRBD2 (5 bases). The CDR3, as DNA: TGTGCCACTGGGCCTCGGGGAATCCACTACGAGCAGTACTTC. Its protein is CATGPRGIHYEQYF.